This T cell receptor beta chain was sequenced in a study of CD8 T cells in Susac syndrome. Findings and limits, study-wide: Susac-specific public clones were found in both the total CD8+ and the CD8+ TEMRA repertoires, with some 15 in the former and about 5 in the latter.

Germline V gives CDR1 SGDLS, CDR2 YYNGEE. The V end lost 0 bases, the J end lost 3 bases, and 3 bases lay between the germline ends. The CDR3 loop spans 13 amino acids. Of note for this clonotype: Its antigen is still unknown.

Reverse transcription of about 0.45 to 1 ug RNA used random hexamers. From the immunoSEQ multiplex PCR reads, TCRdb called clonotypes with MiXCR, one entry per CDR3 protein. This table holds under 90,000 distinct CDR3 sequences, around 93% found once. The authors carried out high-throughput sequencing of TCR beta. They applied it to CD8+ and CD4+ T cells obtained from blood. Definite or probable Susac syndrome was diagnosed using recently defined diagnostic criteria. The material sequenced was CD8+ T cells from PBMCs. The chain uses TRBV9 and TRBJ2-2, with D hard to call. The sequence was collected from a human donor with Susac syndrome. The CDR3: CASSVGDTGELFF. The CDR3 DNA reads TGTGCCAGCAGCGTAGGGGACACCGGGGAGCTGTTTTTT.